These T cell receptor beta chains were read from a single sample in a study of blood T cell repertoires in COVID-19. The method was immunoSEQ multiplex PCR; TCRdb's version includes in-frame clones alone and lacks a portion of them. The sample carries about 300,000 clones, more than 80% recorded once. Sequencing input: peripheral blood. Source of these receptors: a man between 18 and 35 years old who had recovered from COVID-19. CDR3s include the opening cysteine and the closing phenylalanine or tryptophan. A D gene is named only where the DNA matches it firmly. A clone size is listed for some rows: how often the clone was seen (once, few, many), or a class if it is expanded.

v_gene	abundance	d_gene	j_gene	CDR3nt	CDR3aa
TRBV6-2/TRBV6-3	.	.	TRBJ1-3	TGTGCCAGCAGTTTTAGGGGTCAGGCGAACTCTGGAAACACCATATATTTT	CASSFRGQANSGNTIYF
TRBV7-9	once	TRBD1	TRBJ2-7	TGTGCCAGCAGCCCGGCGGGACAGGTCTACGAGCAGTACTTC	CASSPAGQVYEQYF
TRBV9	.	TRBD1	TRBJ1-1	TGTGCCAGCAGCGCCTCGACAGGGCAAAAGGCGGAAGCTTTCTTT	CASSASTGQKAEAFF
TRBV4-1	.	.	TRBJ2-1	TGCGCCAGCAGCCAAGACGGAGGAGCCTCCTACAATGAGCAGTTCTTC	CASSQDGGASYNEQFF
TRBV6-1	.	TRBD1	TRBJ2-3	TGTGCCAGCAGTGGCCCGACAGGGGTTAGCACAGATACGCAGTATTTT	CASSGPTGVSTDTQYF
TRBV11-2	.	TRBD2	TRBJ2-2	TGTGCCAGCAGCTTAGTAACTAGCGGGAACACCGGGGAGCTGTTTTTT	CASSLVTSGNTGELFF
TRBV4-3	.	TRBD1	TRBJ1-4	TGCGCCAGCAGCCAAGATATCCCGACAGGGGGAAAACTGTTTTTT	CASSQDIPTGGKLFF
TRBV29-1	.	TRBD1	TRBJ2-7	TGCAGCGTCTGGGACAGGGGGGAAAAGTACTTC	CSVWDRGEKYF
TRBV12-3/TRBV12-4	.	.	TRBJ1-4	TGTGCCAGCAGTTTATTAGCGGGTGAAAAACTGTTTTTT	CASSLLAGEKLFF
TRBV28	.	TRBD1	TRBJ2-1	TGTGCCAGCAAAACAGGGGGCACCTTATACAATGAGCAGTTCTTC	CASKTGGTLYNEQFF
TRBV27	.	TRBD1	TRBJ1-2	TGTGCCAGCAGCCGGGACAGGGCGTATGGCTACACCTTC	CASSRDRAYGYTF
TRBV12-5	.	.	TRBJ2-5	TGTGCTAGTGGCAAACAGGATCGAGAGACCCAGTACTTC	CASGKQDRETQYF
TRBV2	.	TRBD1	TRBJ1-1	TGTGCCAGCACGACAGGGGTCACTGAAGCTTTCTTT	CASTTGVTEAFF
TRBV5-1	few	.	TRBJ1-1	TGCGCCAGCAGCTTAAATTCCAGGGCGTCCACCCCTGAAGCTTTCTTT	CASSLNSRASTPEAFF
TRBV9	.	.	TRBJ2-1	TGTGCCAGCAGCTCCGGGGTACCCAACAATGAGCAGTTCTTC	CASSSGVPNNEQFF
TRBV7-3	.	.	TRBJ2-3	TGTGCCAGCAGCCCCTTTATCAGCGGTGGCACAGATACGCAGTATTTT	CASSPFISGGTDTQYF
TRBV19	.	.	TRBJ1-4	TGTGCCAGTAGCCCAGAGGCCAGGGCGTACAATGAAAAACTGTTTTTT	CASSPEARAYNEKLFF
TRBV2	.	TRBD2	TRBJ2-7	TGTGCCAGCAGTGAACAGTTTGAGGGGAGGGCCGGCTCCTACGAGCAGTACTTC	CASSEQFEGRAGSYEQYF
TRBV28	.	TRBD1	TRBJ1-6	TGTGCCAGCAGTCCTCGACAGGGGCCGAGCCTCCACTTT	CASSPRQGPSLHF
TRBV5-1	.	TRBD2	TRBJ2-2	TGCGCCAGCAGCTTGTACCCCCTCGGGACTAGCGGGATGATACGAAACACCGGGGAGCTGTTTTTT	CASSLYPLGTSGMIRNTGELFF
TRBV6-2/TRBV6-3	.	.	TRBJ2-7	TGTGCCAGCAGTTACGCGCTGGAGGGCGAGCAGTACTTC	CASSYALEGEQYF
TRBV7-2	once	TRBD2	TRBJ2-3	TGTGCCAGCAGCCTTAGCGGGAGGACCACAGATACGCAGTATTTT	CASSLSGRTTDTQYF
TRBV5-4	.	.	TRBJ1-1	TGTGCCAGCAGCTTGATCGGTCAGAACACTGAAGCTTTCTTT	CASSLIGQNTEAFF
TRBV5-1	.	.	TRBJ1-1	TGCGCCAGCCATATTCCAGGGACTCCTGAAGCTTTCTTT	CASHIPGTPEAFF
TRBV10-3	.	TRBD1	TRBJ2-7	TGTGCCATCAGTGGGGGACAGCCTTTGGAGCAGTACTTC	CAISGGQPLEQYF
TRBV9	.	.	TRBJ1-1	TGTGCCAGCAGCGTAGGTGGCAAGACTAACACTGAAGCTTTCTTT	CASSVGGKTNTEAFF
TRBV30	.	TRBD2	TRBJ2-3	TGTGCCTGGAGTGTAACGGGAGGCCGGGCAGATACGCAGTATTTT	CAWSVTGGRADTQYF
TRBV7-6	.	TRBD1	TRBJ2-7	TGTGCCAGCAGCCCCCGCCGACAGGGGCCGCCCTACGAGCAGTACTTC	CASSPRRQGPPYEQYF
TRBV7-9	.	.	TRBJ2-3	TGTGCCAGCAGCACCTCAGGGGACCCAGATACGCAGTATTTT	CASSTSGDPDTQYF
TRBV7-3	.	.	TRBJ2-1	TGTGCCAGCAGCCCCGCCGGGAGTACGTACAATGAGCAGTTCTTC	CASSPAGSTYNEQFF
TRBV7-9	.	TRBD2	TRBJ2-1	TGTGCCAGCAGCTTAGCGGGGAGTAGCGGGAGGTCGAATGAGCAGTTCTTC	CASSLAGSSGRSNEQFF
TRBV25-1	.	TRBD2	TRBJ2-1	TGTGCCAGCACTCTTCAGAGCGGGAGCCCCCTTAAGCAGTTCTTC	CASTLQSGSPLKQFF
TRBV6-5	few	.	TRBJ2-2	TGTGCCAGCAGACAGGGGAAGGGACTCACCGGGGAGCTGTTTTTT	CASRQGKGLTGELFF
TRBV6-5	many	.	TRBJ1-6	TGTGCCAGCAGTTACTCGGAAACGGGAAATAATTCACCCCTCCACTTT	CASSYSETGNNSPLHF
TRBV5-5	.	.	TRBJ1-2	TGTGCCAGCAGCACTCAGGCGGGGGCAGGCGGTAACTATGGCTACACCTTC	CASSTQAGAGGNYGYTF
TRBV19	.	.	TRBJ1-4	TGTGCCAGTACAGGACAAGGGGTTGAAAAACTGTTTTTT	CASTGQGVEKLFF
TRBV5-8	.	.	TRBJ2-2	TGTGCCAGCACCCTGGACACCCTGACCGGGGAGCTGTTTTTT	CASTLDTLTGELFF
TRBV19	.	TRBD1	TRBJ1-1	TGTGCCAGTTCCCCAGGGGGCACTGAAGCTTTCTTT	CASSPGGTEAFF
TRBV21-1	.	.	TRBJ1-6	TGTGCCAGCAGCAAATTCCCCCGGGGGGCAGTAGCAAATTCACCCCTCCACTTT	CASSKFPRGAVANSPLHF
TRBV5-1	.	.	TRBJ1-1	TGCGCCAGCAGCCGGGGGGAGAACACTGAAGCTTTCTTT	CASSRGENTEAFF
TRBV7-8	.	TRBD2	TRBJ2-5	TGTGCCAGCAGCTTAAGGGAGGGAGCCGAGACCCAGTACTTC	CASSLREGAETQYF
TRBV11-2	.	.	TRBJ1-1	TGTGCCAGCAGCTCGGGATACTATAAGAACACTGAAGCTTTCTTT	CASSSGYYKNTEAFF
TRBV29-1	.	TRBD2	TRBJ2-7	TGCAGCGTTGATGCTAGCGGGGGTAGCTCCTACGAGCAGTACTTC	CSVDASGGSSYEQYF
TRBV5-1	few	.	TRBJ1-1	TGCGCCAGCAGCTTGGCCGAGGGCGTGGGCACTGAAGCTTTCTTT	CASSLAEGVGTEAFF
TRBV19	.	.	TRBJ1-5	TGTGCCAGTAGTTTCTTAGGAGCAAACCAGCCCCAGCATTTT	CASSFLGANQPQHF
TRBV2	few	.	TRBJ1-4	TGTGCCAGCAGTGACCTAGCAACTAATGAAAAACTGTTTTTT	CASSDLATNEKLFF
TRBV7-2	.	.	TRBJ1-6	TGTGCCAGCAGCCAAATTTGGGGGCTGAGTTTCTCACCCCTCCACTTT	CASSQIWGLSFSPLHF
TRBV27	.	.	TRBJ2-1	TGTGCCAGCAGGTCCGACAGGTCATCCTACAATGAGCAGTTCTTC	CASRSDRSSYNEQFF
TRBV19	.	.	TRBJ1-1	TGTGCCAGTACCACGGGGGGGTACACTGAAGCTTTCTTT	CASTTGGYTEAFF
TRBV2	.	TRBD1	TRBJ2-7	TGTGCCGGCAACGACAGGGGGGGACCCTACGAGCAGTACTTC	CAGNDRGGPYEQYF
TRBV23-1	.	.	TRBJ2-1	TGCGCCAGCAGTCAATTCCCGTTAACCGGGGGTCCCCCACCGGGCGAGCAGTTCTTC	CASSQFPLTGGPPPGEQFF
TRBV3-1/TRBV3-2	.	.	TRBJ2-7	TGTGCCAGCAGCCAAGAAGTCCGGTTCTACGAGCAGTACTTC	CASSQEVRFYEQYF
TRBV7-9	.	.	TRBJ1-1	TGTGCCAGCAACAGTGGGGGCGGTCGGGCTGAAGCTTTCTTT	CASNSGGGRAEAFF
TRBV19	.	TRBD1	TRBJ1-5	TGTGCCAGTAGGACAGGGGCGTTTGGGAATCAGCCCCAGCATTTT	CASRTGAFGNQPQHF
TRBV25-1	.	TRBD2	TRBJ2-3	TGTGCCAGCAGTGAATCCCCTCTTACTAGCGGGGGGTTTGATACGCAGTATTTT	CASSESPLTSGGFDTQYF
TRBV2	.	TRBD2	TRBJ2-7	TGTGCCAGCAGGAACGATGAGCGGGACTATACCTACGAGCAGTACTTC	CASRNDERDYTYEQYF
TRBV6-5	few	TRBD1	TRBJ1-2	TGTGCCAGCAGTTACTCTAACAGGGGCGCTGGCTACACCTTC	CASSYSNRGAGYTF
TRBV5-4	once	TRBD2	TRBJ2-7	TGTGCCAGCAGCTTGGCGTCCGGGGGGGCTTACGAGCAGTACTTC	CASSLASGGAYEQYF
TRBV24-1	.	TRBD1	TRBJ2-1	TGTGCCACCAGTGCTACAGGGGGCTCGGATGAGCAGTTCTTC	CATSATGGSDEQFF
TRBV3-1/TRBV3-2	.	TRBD2	TRBJ2-5	TGTGCCAGCAGCCACGGCTCGGGCGGGGGGGGCGCCTGGGAGACCCAGTACTTC	CASSHGSGGGGAWETQYF